This TCR beta chain was recovered during a study of CD8 T cells in Susac syndrome. Reverse transcription used about 0.45 to 1 ug RNA and random hexamers. Multiplex immunoSEQ PCR targeted 54 Vbeta and 13 Jbeta TCR beta segments. TCRdb re-analysed the immunoSEQ multiplex PCR reads in MiXCR, keeping a single row per CDR3 protein. The sample lists about 300,000 distinct CDR3 sequences; approximately 91% were seen once. Losses at the gene ends were 5 bases for V and 5 bases for J; bases not matched to a gene: 16. CDR3 length: 17 amino acids. Germline V gene data show CDR1 as LGHNA and CDR2 as YSLEER. TCR beta sequencing covered blood CD8+ and CD4+ T cells. Control patients had untreated stable or active relapsing-remitting multiple sclerosis by revised McDonald criteria. FACS enriched CD8+ TEMRA cells, while bulk CD8+ and CD4+ were negatively isolated.

Sequenced: CD8+ T cells from PBMCs. This sequence originates from a human donor with multiple sclerosis. J is TRBJ2-7 and V is TRBV4-3, with 9 bases aligning to TRBD1. The CDR3 DNA follows: TGCGCCAGCAGCTTAACCGGGACAGGGACTTTTGGGGACGAGCAGTACTTC. Translation gives CASSLTGTGTFGDEQYF.